This TCR beta chain was identified in a study of blood T cell repertoires in COVID-19 (dated by TCRdb to 2018 to 2020). Notes on the research overall: Samples from collaborators originated in the United States, Italy and Spain and spanned both the acute and convalescent phases of COVID-19. The prospective study material was composed of cDNA or gDNA derived from T cells, B-cell-depleted T cells, or PBMCs. Subjects who had been exposed to COVID-19, were actively infected with it, or had recovered from it provided the deeply sampled blood TCRbeta repertoires that made up the dataset. The repertoires were released in a freely available public database meant as a resource for research on the immune response to SARS-CoV-2. The samples were drawn from the first 160 participants of the ongoing ImmuneRACE study and from 1,254 subjects provided by 6 global collaborators. The sample metadata nearly always contained a de-identified subject ID, COVID-19 status, age in years and sex. Where available, HLA class I and class II types were obtained from metadata supplied by the sample provider rather than from assay-based typing.

One collaborating source in Seattle enrolled patients during active infection and followed them longitudinally through the course of disease. Each collaborating institution followed its own protocols to collect whole blood in K2EDTA tubes. Collaborator samples were shipped for TCRbeta analysis as frozen whole blood, isolated PBMCs, or DNA extracted from either sample type. TCRbeta CDR3 regions were amplified from genomic DNA by means of the immunoSEQ Assay, a bias-controlled multiplex PCR. The study's processing was this. The number of nucleated cells in each sample was estimated from the amplification of reference gene primers within the assay. To quantify the absolute abundance of each unique TCRbeta CDR3 rearrangement, sequence reads were collapsed and filtered. Productive Simpson clonality was computed per sample as the square root of Simpson's diversity index over productive rearrangements. TCRdb mirrors the immuneACCESS table, restricted to in-frame sequences. Some clones are absent from its copies; in checked studies, under half trace to an unresolved V gene, and the reason for the others is unknown. D and trimming were read from the DNA, whereas the V and J calls and clone size are those reported in that table. A total of about 300,000 clones appear in this sample, roughly nine tenths of them only once. Around 1.9% of the sample belongs to the ten largest clones.

The investigation overall reported the following: The quantity of clinical and demographic metadata differed by source and by participant and was supplied without curation.

A few counts support this clone. This receptor's antigen is unknown. Base qualities were left out, and no much larger clone turns up one base away. Including the terminal cysteine and phenylalanine, the CDR3 comprises 13 residues. The entry retains the CDR3 DNA only, 39 bases that are in frame from base 1. V is pared back by 10 bases and J by 2 bases, with 14 bases lying between the germline termini. Based on the germline V gene, the CDR1 and CDR2 sequences are ENHRY and SYGVKD. Sequencing input: peripheral blood. The chain employs TRBV10-3 and TRBJ1-1; there is no confident call for the D gene. The receptor was derived from a woman aged 30 to 39 with COVID-19, enrolled during active disease. The DNA is TGTGCCACCCGACCTACAGCAAACACTGAAGCTTTCTTT. It is translated as CATRPTANTEAFF.